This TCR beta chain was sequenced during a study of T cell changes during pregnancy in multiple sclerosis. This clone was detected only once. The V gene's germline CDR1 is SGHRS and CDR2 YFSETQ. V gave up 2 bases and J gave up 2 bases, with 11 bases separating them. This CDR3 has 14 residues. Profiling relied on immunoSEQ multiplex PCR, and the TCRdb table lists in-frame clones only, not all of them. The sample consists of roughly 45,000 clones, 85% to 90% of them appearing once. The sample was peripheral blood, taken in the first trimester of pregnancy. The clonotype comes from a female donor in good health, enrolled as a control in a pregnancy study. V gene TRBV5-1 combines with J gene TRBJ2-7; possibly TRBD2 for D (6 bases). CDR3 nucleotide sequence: TGCGCCAGCAGCTTTGGGGCGGGGCCCTACGAGCAGTACTTC. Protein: CASSFGAGPYEQYF.